The next 24 T cell receptor beta chains were all read from a single sample in a study of cytomegalovirus exposure and HLA in healthy donors. Generated by immunoSEQ multiplex PCR, the TCRdb table keeps only in-frame clones and is missing some. The sample includes more than 60,000 clones, just over 95% of them seen just once. Material for sequencing was PBMCs. Every receptor here comes from a woman aged 18-35 years in good health and CMV-seropositive.

This rearrangement joins TRBV19 to TRBJ2-1, with TRBD2 identical over 12 bases. J gave up 9 bases and V 7 bases, and 16 bases lay outside the gene matches. The CDR3 totals 17 residues. Germline CDR1 is LNHDA and CDR2 is SQIVND (reference sequence). The CDR3 bases are TGTGCCAGTACCTCCCGGGAGGCTAGCGGGAGGGCGGGTGAGCAGTTCTTC. Protein sequence: CASTSREASGRAGEQFF.

The rearrangement links TRBV15 to TRBJ1-5; D is unclear. CDR3 length: 15 residues. The V and J ends lost 0 bases and 7 bases respectively, with 13 bases between them. Germline V lookup: CDR1 LNHNV, CDR2 YYDKDF (reference sequence). The CDR3 DNA reads as TGTGCCACCAGCAGAGATTTGGGGAGATGGCAGCCCCAGCATTTT. This sequence encodes CATSRDLGRWQPQHF.

The CDR3 region is CASSLKYRGRAGETQYF. Here the CDR3 DNA reads TGCGCCAGCAGCCTGAAGTACAGGGGGCGGGCTGGGGAGACCCAGTACTTC. The chain recombines TRBV5-1 with TRBJ2-5; 9 positions match TRBD1. Germline V gene data show CDR1 as SGHRS and CDR2 as YFSETQ. After removal of 4 bases from V and 5 bases from J, the junction contained 15 bases not matched to a gene. The CDR3 loop spans 17 amino acids.

J is TRBJ1-3 and V is TRBV18; perhaps TRBD1 as D (6 bases). Germline CDR1 KGHSH, CDR2 LQKENI. This CDR3 has 16 amino acids. V shed 5 bases and J shed 0 bases, with 14 bases lying between them. CDR3 region: CASSALQGSSGNTIYF. CDR3 DNA sequence: TGTGCCAGCTCAGCCCTACAGGGAAGCTCTGGAAACACCATATATTTT.

The chain uses TRBV30 and TRBJ2-5; 7 positions match TRBD2. CDR3 length: 15 amino acids. J gave up 2 bases and V 1 base, and 7 bases lay outside the gene matches. Germline V gene data show CDR1 as GTSNPN and CDR2 as SVGIG (reference sequence). The CDR3 nucleotides are TGTGCCTGGAGTGCCCATAGCGGGTTACAAGAGACCCAGTACTTC. Translated, it gives CAWSAHSGLQETQYF.

Only one count was recorded for this clone. CDR3 bases: TGTGCCAGCAGTCTTATGGAGACCCAGTACTTC. This gives the protein CASSLMETQYF. The V call is TRBV2, the J call TRBJ2-5; D unclear. The CDR3 is made up of 11 amino acids. The V gene's germline CDR1 is SNHLY and CDR2 FYNNEI. Deletions cut 5 bases from V and 5 bases from J, with 6 bases between.

The chain is built from TRBV5-1 and TRBJ2-7, with D possibly being TRBD1 (6 bases). Trimming took 1 base from V and 0 from J, leaving 14 bases between them. The CDR3 length is 16 residues. CDR1 is SGHRS, CDR2 YFSETQ, per germline. The CDR3 loop reads CASSLTQGYSSYEQYF. The CDR3 nucleotides read TGCGCCAGCAGCTTGACACAGGGCTATAGCTCCTACGAGCAGTACTTC.

The CDR3 DNA reads TGTGCCAGCAGCTCTACCGGGAGAACGAACACCGGGGAGCTGTTTTTT. Amino acids: CASSSTGRTNTGELFF. The chain combines TRBV7-3 with TRBJ2-2, with D possibly TRBD2 on 6 matching bases. The V end was cut by 4 bases, the J end by 0 bases, with 12 bases between. This CDR3 comprises 16 residues. Germline V lookup: CDR1 SGHTA, CDR2 FQGTGA.

The V gene is TRBV7-9, the J gene TRBJ2-2; no clear D. The CDR3 loop spans 13 amino acids. Per germline, CDR1 SEHNR and CDR2 FQNEAQ (reference sequence). Trimming took off 4 bases at V and 4 bases at J, with 7 bases between the two ends. The DNA for the CDR3 is TGTGCCAGCAGCTCCCAGTCCACCGGGGAGCTGTTTTTT. Protein: CASSSQSTGELFF.

The rearrangement uses TRBV7-2 and TRBJ2-1; D is ambiguous. CDR3 size: 14 residues. Germline CDR1 SGHTA, CDR2 FQGNSA. With 2 bases removed from V and 5 bases from J, the gap between germline ends came to 10 bases. CDR3 sequence (DNA): TGTGCCAGCAGCTTAAGCGCCGGAAACAATGAGCAGTTCTTC. Its translation: CASSLSAGNNEQFF. The full variable domain, rest sourced from reference TRBV7-2 and TRBJ2-1, is GAGVSQSPSNKVTEKGKDVELRCDPISGHTALYWYRQSLGQGLEFLIYFQGNSAPDKSGLPSDRFSAERTGGSVSTLTIQRTQQEDSAVYLCASSLSAGNNEQFFGPGTRLTVL.

The rearrangement uses TRBV28 and TRBJ2-7, with 9 bases matching TRBD2. Per germline, CDR1 MDHEN and CDR2 SYDVKM. V lost 2 bases and J lost 2; bases outside the gene matches: 7. This CDR3 is built from 16 residues. CDR3 protein: CASSLGGLATTYEQYF. CDR3 nucleotide sequence: TGTGCCAGCAGTTTAGGAGGACTAGCGACGACCTACGAGCAGTACTTC.

CDR3 coding DNA: TGTGCCAGCAGCCCCCAACTCACAGATACGCAGTATTTT. The encoded protein is CASSPQLTDTQYF. This sequence joins TRBV9 and TRBJ2-3; no reliable D call. This CDR3 is 13 amino acids long. Germline loops: CDR1 SGDLS, CDR2 YYNGEE. V lost 4 bases and J lost 2, with 8 bases in between.

The rearrangement uses TRBV19 and TRBJ2-2; 11 bases map to TRBD2. Germline V CDR1 and CDR2: LNHDA, SQIVND (reference sequence). The CDR3 is 14 amino acids. V shed 8 bases, J shed 6 bases, and the junction held 5 bases outside the gene matches. Here the CDR3 reads CASGRLAGPGELFF. DNA for the CDR3: TGTGCCAGTGGGCGACTAGCGGGACCCGGGGAGCTGTTTTTT. Looking up the rest from reference TRBV19 and TRBJ2-2 gives the full variable domain: DGGITQSPKYLFRKEGQNVTLSCEQNLNHDAMYWYRQDPGQGLRLIYYSQIVNDFQKGDIAEGYSVSREKKESFPLTVTSAQKNPTAFYLCASGRLAGPGELFFGEGSRLTVL.

The chain employs TRBV9 and TRBJ2-2; TRBD2 matches 8 bases. Germline loops: CDR1 SGDLS, CDR2 YYNGEE. J lost 4 bases, V lost 0 bases, and 14 bases had no gene match. CDR3 length: 19 residues. This CDR3 reads CASSVVSRLAGSGTGELFF. CDR3 in DNA: TGTGCCAGCAGCGTAGTATCTCGGCTAGCGGGCAGCGGCACCGGGGAGCTGTTTTTT.

The rearrangement links TRBV29-1 to TRBJ1-1, with 8 bases matching TRBD1. The V and J ends lost 7 bases and 4 bases, in that order; junction bases with no gene match: 11. The CDR3 totals 14 residues. Germline V CDR1 and CDR2: SQVTM, ANQGSEA. This chain's CDR3 is CSADRGGGGTEAFF. The CDR3, as DNA: TGCAGCGCTGACAGGGGAGGGGGGGGCACTGAAGCTTTCTTT.

The V call is TRBV7-3, the J call TRBJ2-2; 12 positions match TRBD2. Germline assignment: CDR1 SGHTA and CDR2 FQGTGA. J gave up 7 bases and V 5 bases, and 5 bases lay outside the gene matches. This CDR3 is 15 amino acids long. The CDR3 DNA reads TGTGCCAGCAGCCGGACTAGCGGGAAGGTCGGGGAGCTGTTTTTT. This encodes CASSRTSGKVGELFF. Filled out from reference TRBV7-3 and TRBJ2-2, the complete variable domain reads GAGVSQTPSNKVTEKGKYVELRCDPISGHTALYWYRQSLGQGPEFLIYFQGTGAADDSGLPNDRFFAVRPEGSVSTLKIQRTERGDSAVYLCASSRTSGKVGELFFGEGSRLTVL.

This chain joins TRBV5-4 and TRBJ2-5, with 8 bases fitting TRBD2. Germline loops: CDR1 SGHNT, CDR2 YYREEE (reference sequence). Trimming at V came to 0 bases and at J to 3 bases, leaving 7 bases not matched to a gene. The CDR3 loop spans 16 amino acids. CDR3 in DNA: TGTGCCAGCAGCTTGGGAGTGGCGGGAGGAAAAGAGACCCAGTACTTC. Protein: CASSLGVAGGKETQYF.

The chain has TRBV29-1 and TRBJ2-2; TRBD1 is a possible D gene (6 bases). The V end lost 8 bases, the J end lost 1 base, and 17 bases lay between the germline ends. The CDR3 loop spans 15 amino acids. Germline lookup yields CDR1 SQVTM and CDR2 ANQGSEA. The CDR3, as DNA: TGCAGCTATAAACAACAGGGCGTGAACACCGGGGAGCTGTTTTTT. Its translation is CSYKQQGVNTGELFF.

The chain combines TRBV2 with TRBJ2-1; the match to TRBD2 covers 8 bases. The CDR3 runs to 15 residues. Germline lookup yields CDR1 SNHLY and CDR2 FYNNEI. The V gene end was trimmed by 6 bases and the J gene end by 3 bases; junction bases not matched to a gene: 7. The CDR3 bases are TGTGCCAGCAGGACGCGGGAGGCCCGCTACAATGAGCAGTTCTTC. Its translation: CASRTREARYNEQFF.

The genes are TRBV28 and TRBJ2-7, with 7 nucleotides matching TRBD2. V was clipped by 5 bases and J by 1 base; unmatched bases: 2. The length of the CDR3 is 13 residues. Germline lookup yields CDR1 MDHEN and CDR2 SYDVKM. For the CDR3, the DNA is TGTGCCAGCAGTGGCGGGGGATCCTACGAGCAGTACTTC. Translating it yields CASSGGGSYEQYF.

This chain connects TRBV29-1 to TRBJ2-7; TRBD2 matches 11 bases. Trimming removed 6 bases from V and 1 base from J; junction bases left unmatched: 2. The germline V gene has CDR1 SQVTM and CDR2 ANQGSEA. This CDR3 contains 13 residues. CDR3 nucleotide sequence: TGCAGCGTGGGGACTAGCGGATCCTACGAGCAGTACTTC. This translates into CSVGTSGSYEQYF.

The J gene is TRBJ2-1, the V gene TRBV5-5; 10 bases map to TRBD2. Germline V gene sequence: CDR1 SGHKS, CDR2 YYEKEE (reference sequence). This CDR3 is 16 amino acids long. V lost 2 bases, J lost 0 bases, and 2 bases stayed unmatched. CDR3 in DNA: TGTGCCAGCAGCTTACTAGCGGGGAGCTCCTACAATGAGCAGTTCTTC. It encodes CASSLLAGSSYNEQFF.

The chain joins TRBV4-2 to TRBJ1-2, with 7 bases fitting TRBD1. CDR1 LGHNA and CDR2 YNFKEQ come from the germline V gene. The junction had 10 bases not matched to a gene; V was cut back by 3 bases and J by 6 bases. The length of the CDR3 is 15 residues. The CDR3 spells CASSHSLSGQNGYTF. CDR3 DNA: TGTGCCAGCAGCCACTCCTTATCGGGACAGAATGGCTACACCTTC.

This chain uses TRBV28 with TRBJ2-7, with no clear D. V was cut by 5 bases and J by 4 bases, with 6 bases left in between. CDR3 length equals 11 residues. The germline V gene has CDR1 MDHEN and CDR2 SYDVKM. The CDR3 coding sequence is TGTGCCAGCAGTCACGGGTACGAGCAGTACTTC. It codes for CASSHGYEQYF.